Listed here are 10 T cell receptor beta chains from one sample, sequenced in a study of Ad26.COV2.S vaccination and SARS-CoV-2 variants (TCRdb year 2021). Library method: the immunoSEQ multiplex PCR assay. In its TCRdb copy, this immuneACCESS table keeps in-frame sequences only and misses some clones. Where compared with another copy, unresolved V genes explain less than half of these, and the others have no known cause. The sample has 180,000 or so clones on record, around 88% of them singletons. Together, the top ten hold less than 6% of the sample. Read against the paper, the sample's time point label means: individuals recovered from natural SARS-CoV-2 infection. The sequencing here drew on peripheral blood, taken after recovery from COVID-19. The source is a human donor who had recovered from COVID-19.

The V gene is TRBV12-3 or TRBV12-4, the J gene TRBJ2-7; 8 bases agree with TRBD2. V trimming: 2 bases; J trimming: 4 bases; junction bases outside the gene matches: 1. The CDR3 runs 13 residues. The CDR3: CASSLTSGYEQYF. The CDR3 coding sequence is TGTGCCAGCAGTTTAACTAGCGGTTACGAGCAGTACTTC.

V and J are TRBV6-1 and TRBJ2-1; TRBD2 agrees at 7 bases. CDR1 is MNHNS and CDR2 is SASEGT in the germline V gene. The V gene end was trimmed by 1 base and the J gene end by 9 bases; junction bases not matched to a gene: 9. This CDR3 is 15 amino acids long. In DNA form, the CDR3 reads TGTGCCAGCAGTGAAGGGCTAGCGGAAGAGAGTGAGCAGTTCTTC. Its protein product is CASSEGLAEESEQFF.

The rearrangement uses TRBV3-1 (or the pseudogene TRBV3-2) and TRBJ1-2; D ambiguous. V lost 0 bases and J lost 6, with 8 bases in between. The CDR3 runs 13 residues. The V gene's germline CDR1 is LGHDT and CDR2 YNNKEL (reference sequence). This CDR3 is CASSQDARDGYTF. The DNA for the CDR3 is TGTGCCAGCAGCCAAGATGCTCGGGATGGCTACACCTTC.

The chain joins TRBV11-2 to TRBJ1-6; D uncertain. This CDR3 is built from 14 residues. V was clipped by 4 bases and J by 7 bases, with 11 bases between them. CDR1 is SGHAT and CDR2 is FQNNGV in the germline V gene. Here the CDR3 DNA reads TGTGCCAGCAGCTCTTCCAGGCGGAATTCACCCCTCCACTTT. Amino acid sequence: CASSSSRRNSPLHF.

The chain's CDR3 is CASSPAPERQETQYF. CDR3 in DNA: TGTGCCAGCTCACCAGCCCCAGAACGACAAGAGACCCAGTACTTC. The genes are TRBV18 and TRBJ2-5, with D unclear. The CDR3 runs to 15 residues. V was shortened by 2 bases and J by 2 bases, with 12 bases between the two germline ends. Per germline, CDR1 KGHSH and CDR2 LQKENI.

This chain connects TRBV5-4 to TRBJ2-6; TRBD2 matches at 9 bases. The V gene end was trimmed by 6 bases and the J gene end by 1 base; junction bases not matched to a gene: 14. Germline CDR1 reads SGHNT; CDR2 reads YYREEE (reference sequence). This CDR3 comprises 19 residues. In DNA, the CDR3 is TGTGCCAGCACCCCTCCCGGCGGGAGGGCCGTGTCTGGGGCCAACGTCCTGACTTTC. Amino acid sequence: CASTPPGGRAVSGANVLTF.

This chain uses TRBV5-8 with TRBJ2-7, with 10 bases aligning to TRBD1. CDR3 length: 14 residues. Germline CDR1 and CDR2: SGHTS and YDEGEE. V lost 4 bases and J lost 5; bases outside the gene matches: 6. The CDR3 region has the DNA TGTGCCAGCAGCCAGACAGGGGGCAGCGACGAGCAGTACTTC. Translated: CASSQTGGSDEQYF.

The chain couples TRBV10-3 to TRBJ1-2; D perhaps matches TRBD1 (5 bases). The CDR3 contains 14 residues. In germline, CDR1 is ENHRY, CDR2 SYGVKD. Deletions cut 0 bases from V and 7 bases from J, with 12 bases between. The chain's CDR3 is CAISESRGVGGYTF. For the CDR3, the DNA is TGTGCCATCAGTGAGTCGAGAGGGGTCGGTGGCTACACCTTC.

This clone was detected only once. The chain is built from TRBV24-1 and TRBJ2-7; 8 bases map to TRBD1. This CDR3 spans 19 amino acids. Unmatched junction bases numbered 21, after V lost 4 bases and J lost 5 bases. Germline CDR1 is KGHDR and CDR2 is SFDVKD. CDR3 sequence: CATSDWTGTGILPLHEQYF. The CDR3 region has the DNA TGTGCCACCAGTGACTGGACCGGGACAGGTATCCTGCCTCTCCACGAGCAGTACTTC.

The table lists this clone with a count of one. This chain connects TRBV2 to TRBJ2-1, with unresolved D. The CDR3 is 10 amino acids. The germline CDR1 and CDR2 sequences are SNHLY and FYNNEI. V was cut by 6 bases and J by 12 bases, with 9 bases left in between. Written as DNA, the CDR3 is TGTGCCAGCAGCCTCATAGGGCAGTTCTTC. Translating gives CASSLIGQFF.